This is a list of T cell receptor beta chains from one sample in a study of shared T cell receptors in the human thymus. Generated by immunoSEQ multiplex PCR, the TCRdb table keeps only in-frame clones and is missing some. This table holds 600,000 to 900,000 clones, 80% to 90% found once. The same sample was also studied in work on human thymus T cells.

Specimen: thymocytes. The receptors come from a girl under three years old with a congenital heart defect. CDR3s include the opening cysteine and the closing phenylalanine or tryptophan. Fields, in order: CDR3 DNA, CDR3 protein, CDR3 length, V gene, D gene, J gene, clone size. The D gene is left open where the match is weak. Clone size, where shown, is once, few, many, or a class for clones that have expanded.

CDR3 DNA: TGCAGCGTTGAAGACAGGGTTTTTAGCGGCTACACCTTC; CDR3 protein: CSVEDRVFSGYTF; CDR3 length: 13; V gene: TRBV29-1; D gene: NA; J gene: TRBJ1-2; clone size: NA
CDR3 DNA: TGTGCCAGCAGCTTAGAGTCAGGGCCCGAGAACACCGGGGAGCTGTTTTTT; CDR3 protein: CASSLESGPENTGELFF; CDR3 length: 17; V gene: TRBV7-2; D gene: NA; J gene: TRBJ2-2; clone size: NA
CDR3 DNA: TGCGCCAGCAGCCAAGATTCTTATAGCCTGACTAGCGGGGGAAGGAATGAGCAGTTCTTC; CDR3 protein: CASSQDSYSLTSGGRNEQFF; CDR3 length: 20; V gene: TRBV4-3; D gene: TRBD2; J gene: TRBJ2-1; clone size: NA
CDR3 DNA: TGTGCCAGCTCACCAGTCTGGCCTTCTGGTCGCACTGAAGCTTTCTTT; CDR3 protein: CASSPVWPSGRTEAFF; CDR3 length: 16; V gene: TRBV18; D gene: NA; J gene: TRBJ1-1; clone size: NA
CDR3 DNA: TGTGCCAGCAGGGGGGACAGGAACAGCTATGGCTACACCTTC; CDR3 protein: CASRGDRNSYGYTF; CDR3 length: 14; V gene: TRBV6-5; D gene: TRBD1; J gene: TRBJ1-2; clone size: NA
CDR3 DNA: TGTGCCAGCAGGGACCCGGGACAGGGGGCGCGGGGAATGGGGGAGGGTACCGAAGCTTTCTTT; CDR3 protein: CASRDPGQGARGMGEGTEAFF; CDR3 length: 21; V gene: TRBV6-4; D gene: TRBD1; J gene: TRBJ1-1; clone size: NA
CDR3 DNA: TGTGCCAGCAGTGAATTCCTGGGCAGGAACACTGAAGCTTTCTTT; CDR3 protein: CASSEFLGRNTEAFF; CDR3 length: 15; V gene: TRBV2; D gene: NA; J gene: TRBJ1-1; clone size: NA
CDR3 DNA: TGTGCCAGTAGTCATACAGGAGCCTATGGCTACACCTTC; CDR3 protein: CASSHTGAYGYTF; CDR3 length: 13; V gene: TRBV19; D gene: NA; J gene: TRBJ1-2; clone size: NA
CDR3 DNA: TGTGCCAGCAGGGGAGCGGGGGGCCCCACCGGGGAGCTGTTTTTT; CDR3 protein: CASRGAGGPTGELFF; CDR3 length: 15; V gene: TRBV6-5; D gene: TRBD2; J gene: TRBJ2-2; clone size: NA
CDR3 DNA: TGTGCCAGCAGCTTACTAGGTCCAGAAGAGGGGAACACTGAAGCTTTCTTT; CDR3 protein: CASSLLGPEEGNTEAFF; CDR3 length: 17; V gene: TRBV11-2; D gene: NA; J gene: TRBJ1-1; clone size: NA
CDR3 DNA: TGTGCCAGCAGCCAAAAGATGACAGGCTCCAATCAGCCCCAGCATTTT; CDR3 protein: CASSQKMTGSNQPQHF; CDR3 length: 16; V gene: TRBV5-8; D gene: NA; J gene: TRBJ1-5; clone size: NA
CDR3 DNA: TGTGCCAGCAGGCGTACAGGGGGGAGATATGGCTACACCTTC; CDR3 protein: CASRRTGGRYGYTF; CDR3 length: 14; V gene: TRBV6-5; D gene: TRBD1; J gene: TRBJ1-2; clone size: NA
CDR3 DNA: TGTGCCAGCAGCTTTGGAGCGGGGACCTACGAGCAGTACTTC; CDR3 protein: CASSFGAGTYEQYF; CDR3 length: 14; V gene: TRBV5-6; D gene: TRBD2; J gene: TRBJ2-7; clone size: NA
CDR3 DNA: TGTGCCATCAGGGGAGATCCCCCGGACTACGAGCAGTACTTC; CDR3 protein: CAIRGDPPDYEQYF; CDR3 length: 14; V gene: TRBV10-3; D gene: NA; J gene: TRBJ2-7; clone size: NA
CDR3 DNA: TGTGCCAGCAGTAAGAGGGACAGAAGGGATCAGCCCCAGCATTTT; CDR3 protein: CASSKRDRRDQPQHF; CDR3 length: 15; V gene: TRBV27; D gene: TRBD1; J gene: TRBJ1-5; clone size: NA
CDR3 DNA: TGTGCCACCAGCAGAGTGCAGGCCCGAGCAGCAACTAATGAAAAACTGTTTTTT; CDR3 protein: CATSRVQARAATNEKLFF; CDR3 length: 18; V gene: TRBV15; D gene: NA; J gene: TRBJ1-4; clone size: NA
CDR3 DNA: TGTGCCAGCAGCCACGGTCGAGGGACAGCTTTGAGCTCCTACGAGCAGTACTTC; CDR3 protein: CASSHGRGTALSSYEQYF; CDR3 length: 18; V gene: TRBV14; D gene: TRBD1; J gene: TRBJ2-7; clone size: NA
CDR3 DNA: TGTGCCAGCAGCCAAAACCGCGGCTATTCTGGAAACACCATATATTTT; CDR3 protein: CASSQNRGYSGNTIYF; CDR3 length: 16; V gene: TRBV14; D gene: NA; J gene: TRBJ1-3; clone size: NA
CDR3 DNA: TGTGCCAGCAGTTTACGCAGGGGGCTCCTCGGGGTTGACACTGAAGCTTTCTTT; CDR3 protein: CASSLRRGLLGVDTEAFF; CDR3 length: 18; V gene: TRBV27; D gene: TRBD1; J gene: TRBJ1-1; clone size: NA
CDR3 DNA: TGTGCCAGCAGCATCGGGGGTCGGGGGGAGCTGTTTTTT; CDR3 protein: CASSIGGRGELFF; CDR3 length: 13; V gene: TRBV9; D gene: NA; J gene: TRBJ2-2; clone size: NA
CDR3 DNA: TGTGCCAGCTCAGGACAGGGGGCTTCTCAGCCCCAGCATTTT; CDR3 protein: CASSGQGASQPQHF; CDR3 length: 14; V gene: TRBV25-1; D gene: TRBD1; J gene: TRBJ1-5; clone size: NA
CDR3 DNA: TGTGCCAGCAGTTTCCCAGGGAGGAATGAGCAGTTCTTC; CDR3 protein: CASSFPGRNEQFF; CDR3 length: 13; V gene: TRBV27; D gene: NA; J gene: TRBJ2-1; clone size: NA
CDR3 DNA: TGTGCCAGCAGCTGGGACTATTCGAGCTCCTACAATGAGCAGTTCTTC; CDR3 protein: CASSWDYSSSYNEQFF; CDR3 length: 16; V gene: TRBV7-6; D gene: TRBD2; J gene: TRBJ2-1; clone size: NA
CDR3 DNA: TGTGCCACCTGGGCTAGCGGGGTCGGTTCCGGGGAGCTGTTTTTT; CDR3 protein: CATWASGVGSGELFF; CDR3 length: 15; V gene: TRBV6-6; D gene: TRBD2; J gene: TRBJ2-2; clone size: NA
CDR3 DNA: TGTGCCAGCAGTTCCGAGGATAGCAATCAGCCCCAGCATTTT; CDR3 protein: CASSSEDSNQPQHF; CDR3 length: 14; V gene: TRBV27; D gene: NA; J gene: TRBJ1-5; clone size: NA
CDR3 DNA: TGTGCCAGCAGCTTCCGGACAGGGCGTAATGAGCAGTTCTTC; CDR3 protein: CASSFRTGRNEQFF; CDR3 length: 14; V gene: TRBV7-8; D gene: TRBD1; J gene: TRBJ2-1; clone size: NA
CDR3 DNA: TGTGCCAGCAGTCCAGACAGCCTTACCTATGGCTACACCTTC; CDR3 protein: CASSPDSLTYGYTF; CDR3 length: 14; V gene: TRBV2; D gene: NA; J gene: TRBJ1-2; clone size: once
CDR3 DNA: TGTGCCAGCAGCCCTACAGGGATTGGCAATCAGCCCCAGCATTTT; CDR3 protein: CASSPTGIGNQPQHF; CDR3 length: 15; V gene: TRBV27; D gene: NA; J gene: TRBJ1-5; clone size: once
CDR3 DNA: TGTGCCAGCAGTGAAGCGGGGGGGAGACCCAATCAGCCCCAGCATTTT; CDR3 protein: CASSEAGGRPNQPQHF; CDR3 length: 16; V gene: TRBV6-1; D gene: NA; J gene: TRBJ1-5; clone size: NA
CDR3 DNA: TGTGCCAGCAGCCTAAATGGGGCCTTGGGGGGCTACACCTTC; CDR3 protein: CASSLNGALGGYTF; CDR3 length: 14; V gene: TRBV28; D gene: NA; J gene: TRBJ1-2; clone size: NA
CDR3 DNA: TGTGCCAGCAGCGTACAGGGCAGAGACGGGGAGCTGTTTTTT; CDR3 protein: CASSVQGRDGELFF; CDR3 length: 14; V gene: TRBV7-6; D gene: NA; J gene: TRBJ2-2; clone size: NA
CDR3 DNA: TGTGCCAGCAGTGAAAGGGGACTGGACTATGGCTACACCTTC; CDR3 protein: CASSERGLDYGYTF; CDR3 length: 14; V gene: TRBV6-1; D gene: NA; J gene: TRBJ1-2; clone size: once
CDR3 DNA: TGTGCCGGCTCAGGGGTTAATGAGCAGTTCTTC; CDR3 protein: CAGSGVNEQFF; CDR3 length: 11; V gene: TRBV28; D gene: NA; J gene: TRBJ2-1; clone size: NA
CDR3 DNA: TGTGCCATCAGACCCCAGGGGTCAGACACTGAAGCTTTCTTT; CDR3 protein: CAIRPQGSDTEAFF; CDR3 length: 14; V gene: TRBV10-3; D gene: NA; J gene: TRBJ1-1; clone size: NA
CDR3 DNA: TGTGCCAGCAGTGAAAGGATTTTGGGGAGGGGTGACCCCTACGAGCAGTACTTC; CDR3 protein: CASSERILGRGDPYEQYF; CDR3 length: 18; V gene: TRBV6-1; D gene: TRBD2; J gene: TRBJ2-7; clone size: NA
CDR3 DNA: TGTGCCAGCAGCTACCGACAGGGCGAAAAACTGTTTTTT; CDR3 protein: CASSYRQGEKLFF; CDR3 length: 13; V gene: TRBV7-9; D gene: TRBD1; J gene: TRBJ1-4; clone size: NA
CDR3 DNA: TGTGCCAGCAGTTTGGGACAGGGGGTCAATCAGCCCCAGCATTTT; CDR3 protein: CASSLGQGVNQPQHF; CDR3 length: 15; V gene: TRBV27; D gene: TRBD1; J gene: TRBJ1-5; clone size: NA
CDR3 DNA: TGTGCCAGCAGTTACTCGCAGGGTTCTGAAGCTTTCTTT; CDR3 protein: CASSYSQGSEAFF; CDR3 length: 13; V gene: TRBV6-5; D gene: NA; J gene: TRBJ1-1; clone size: NA
CDR3 DNA: TGTGCCAGCAGCCTAAGAAGTTCAGGCATCCAAGAGACCCAGTACTTC; CDR3 protein: CASSLRSSGIQETQYF; CDR3 length: 16; V gene: TRBV7-2; D gene: NA; J gene: TRBJ2-5; clone size: NA
CDR3 DNA: TGTGCCAGCAGTGAAGCAACTAGCGGGGGGGCCGGGGAGCAGTTCTTC; CDR3 protein: CASSEATSGGAGEQFF; CDR3 length: 16; V gene: TRBV6-1; D gene: TRBD2; J gene: TRBJ2-1; clone size: NA
CDR3 DNA: TGCGCCAGCAGCCAAGGACTAGGGGACTCCTACAATGAGCAGTTCTTC; CDR3 protein: CASSQGLGDSYNEQFF; CDR3 length: 16; V gene: TRBV4-3; D gene: NA; J gene: TRBJ2-1; clone size: NA
CDR3 DNA: TGTGCCAGCAGCCACAGGATCCAAGAGACCCAGTACTTC; CDR3 protein: CASSHRIQETQYF; CDR3 length: 13; V gene: TRBV14; D gene: NA; J gene: TRBJ2-5; clone size: few
CDR3 DNA: TGTGCCAGCAGTTTCCGGCCCCAGACATGGCCTGGTGGTGGCCACCACGGTCAGGGTGAAGCTTTCTTT; CDR3 protein: CASSFRPQTWPGGGHHGQGEAFF; CDR3 length: 23; V gene: TRBV27; D gene: NA; J gene: TRBJ1-1; clone size: few
CDR3 DNA: TGTGCCAGCAGCTTATTAGCCTTTGCGGACACTGAAGCTTTCTTT; CDR3 protein: CASSLLAFADTEAFF; CDR3 length: 15; V gene: TRBV7-9; D gene: NA; J gene: TRBJ1-1; clone size: NA
CDR3 DNA: TGTGCTAGTGGTTTGGTTGTCCCCGTGGCGGGGCTGAACTACAATGAGCAGTTCTTC; CDR3 protein: CASGLVVPVAGLNYNEQFF; CDR3 length: 19; V gene: TRBV12-5; D gene: NA; J gene: TRBJ2-1; clone size: NA
CDR3 DNA: TGTGCTAGTGGTTTGGAGGGAGCCCACACTGAAGCTTTCTTT; CDR3 protein: CASGLEGAHTEAFF; CDR3 length: 14; V gene: TRBV12-5; D gene: NA; J gene: TRBJ1-1; clone size: NA
CDR3 DNA: TGTGCCAGCACGGGGGGTAACATTCAGTACTTC; CDR3 protein: CASTGGNIQYF; CDR3 length: 11; V gene: TRBV19; D gene: TRBD2; J gene: TRBJ2-4; clone size: NA
CDR3 DNA: TGCGCCAGCAGCGTTAAGCCAGATACGCAGTATTTT; CDR3 protein: CASSVKPDTQYF; CDR3 length: 12; V gene: TRBV5-1; D gene: NA; J gene: TRBJ2-3; clone size: NA
CDR3 DNA: TGTGCCAGCACCCCTTATGCCGGGGGCACTGAAGCTTTCTTT; CDR3 protein: CASTPYAGGTEAFF; CDR3 length: 14; V gene: TRBV28; D gene: NA; J gene: TRBJ1-1; clone size: NA
CDR3 DNA: TGTGCCAGCAGTTTACCCGGACAGCTCGGAAACACCATATATTTT; CDR3 protein: CASSLPGQLGNTIYF; CDR3 length: 15; V gene: TRBV28; D gene: NA; J gene: TRBJ1-3; clone size: NA
CDR3 DNA: TGTGCCAGCAGCGTAGACAGGGAGAACACTGAAGCTTTCTTT; CDR3 protein: CASSVDRENTEAFF; CDR3 length: 14; V gene: TRBV9; D gene: NA; J gene: TRBJ1-1; clone size: NA
CDR3 DNA: TGTGCCATCGGGAGACTAGCGGGCTCCTACAATGAGCAGTTCTTC; CDR3 protein: CAIGRLAGSYNEQFF; CDR3 length: 15; V gene: TRBV10-3; D gene: TRBD2; J gene: TRBJ2-1; clone size: NA
CDR3 DNA: TGTGCCAGCAGTCGAGCGGGGCCCTATCAGCCCCAGCATTTT; CDR3 protein: CASSRAGPYQPQHF; CDR3 length: 14; V gene: TRBV4-2; D gene: NA; J gene: TRBJ1-5; clone size: NA
CDR3 DNA: TGTGCCAGCAGCGCGGACAGGGGGTCCTACGAGCAGTACTTC; CDR3 protein: CASSADRGSYEQYF; CDR3 length: 14; V gene: TRBV7-9; D gene: TRBD1; J gene: TRBJ2-7; clone size: once
CDR3 DNA: TGTGCCAGCAGCCAAGACAGGGCCGGCTATGGCTACACCTTC; CDR3 protein: CASSQDRAGYGYTF; CDR3 length: 14; V gene: TRBV14; D gene: NA; J gene: TRBJ1-2; clone size: NA
CDR3 DNA: TGTGCCAGCAGTCCAGGGACAGGGGGCCTTCCGTCGGCTAATGAAAAACTGTTTTTT; CDR3 protein: CASSPGTGGLPSANEKLFF; CDR3 length: 19; V gene: TRBV28; D gene: TRBD1; J gene: TRBJ1-4; clone size: NA
CDR3 DNA: TGCGCCAGCAGCCAACAGGGAGATACGCAGTATTTT; CDR3 protein: CASSQQGDTQYF; CDR3 length: 12; V gene: TRBV4-3; D gene: NA; J gene: TRBJ2-3; clone size: NA